Shown below are 25 T cell receptor beta chains from a single sample sequenced in a study of shared clonotypes between healthy human individuals. This table comes from immunoSEQ multiplex PCR, and its TCRdb copy is limited to in-frame clones, with some not included. The sample contains some 2,400,000 clones, approximately 95% of which appear only once. The sequencing input was naive CD4+ T cells sorted from blood. Subset of the sample: CD45RA+ positively selected. The source is a man between 18 and 35 years old in good health.

This clone was recorded only once. V usage is TRBV6-5 and J usage is TRBJ2-1; 12 bases are shared with TRBD2. V dropped 7 bases and J dropped 6; count of bases not matched to a gene: 7. CDR1 MNHEY and CDR2 SVGAGI come from the germline V gene. This CDR3 has 15 amino acids. The CDR3 sequence: CASNKGLAGVNEQFF. In nucleotides, the CDR3 is TGTGCCAGCAATAAGGGACTAGCGGGCGTCAATGAGCAGTTCTTC.

The chain is built from TRBV6-6 and TRBJ2-3, with D perhaps matching TRBD2 (5 bases). Germline V CDR1 and CDR2: MNHNY, SVGAGI (reference sequence). V was clipped by 10 bases and J by 1 base, with 15 bases between them. The CDR3 length is 14 residues. The CDR3 reads CATMQAGGTDTQYF. In DNA form, the CDR3 reads TGTGCCACCATGCAGGCGGGTGGCACAGATACGCAGTATTTT.

The chain carries TRBV10-1 and TRBJ2-7; a possible D gene is TRBD2 (6 bases). Trimming shortened V by 0 bases and J by 6 bases, and 15 bases separated the two germline ends. Germline V gives CDR1 WNHNN, CDR2 SYGVQD (reference sequence). There are 15 residues in the CDR3. CDR3 sequence (DNA): TGCGCCAGCAGTGAGTCGACTCCGGGAGCGGGCGAGCAGTACTTC. This encodes CASSESTPGAGEQYF.

J is TRBJ1-2 and V is TRBV6-5; no reliable D call. Germline CDR1 reads MNHEY; CDR2 reads SVGAGI. The length of the CDR3 is 14 residues. Trimming took off 6 bases at V and 3 bases at J, with 14 bases between the two ends. The CDR3 bases are TGTGCCAGCAGCCCCGCAGCAGCCCACTATGGCTACACCTTC. Translation gives CASSPAAAHYGYTF.

DNA of the CDR3: TGTGCCAGCAGTCGCGCCGGGACAGCTAACTATGGCTACACCTTC. It encodes CASSRAGTANYGYTF. The chain carries TRBV6-5 and TRBJ1-2; 7 bases are shared with TRBD1. J lost 0 bases, V lost 5 bases, and 6 bases had no gene match. The CDR3 runs to 15 residues. Per the germline V gene, CDR1 is MNHEY and CDR2 is SVGAGI.

The chain has TRBV19 and TRBJ2-3; D ambiguous. Germline CDR1 LNHDA, CDR2 SQIVND (reference sequence). The germline V and J ends were trimmed by 7 bases and 1 base, with 15 bases remaining between them. CDR3 length equals 15 residues. The CDR3 sequence is CASTHQDSGTDTQYF. In DNA, the CDR3 is TGTGCCAGTACCCACCAGGATTCTGGCACAGATACGCAGTATTTT.

As regards this clone: Other DNA variants within this sample encode the same CDR3. The chain carries TRBV4-1 and TRBJ1-5, with D uncertain. V lost 1 base and J lost 2, with 9 bases in between. In germline, CDR1 is MGHRA, CDR2 YSYEKL. The CDR3 contains 15 residues. The DNA of the CDR3 is TGCGCCAGCAGCCAAGGCCGGGGTGGCAATCAGCCCCAGCATTTT. Protein product: CASSQGRGGNQPQHF.

The rearrangement links TRBV18 to TRBJ2-7; D is possibly TRBD1 (6 bases). V was pared by 2 bases and J by 3 bases, with 14 bases between. This CDR3 is built from 15 residues. From germline, CDR1 is KGHSH and CDR2 LQKENI. The CDR3 loop is CASSPDTGQLYEQYF. The CDR3 DNA is TGTGCCAGCTCACCAGACACCGGACAGCTCTACGAGCAGTACTTC.

The chain recombines TRBV10-1 with TRBJ1-4; the D gene is possibly TRBD1 (6 bases). This CDR3 comprises 13 residues. V lost 2 bases and J 5 bases, leaving 6 bases between the germline ends. Germline assignment: CDR1 WNHNN and CDR2 SYGVQD (reference sequence). In nucleotides, the CDR3 is TGCGCCAGCAGTGAGACAGGGAATGAAAAACTGTTTTTT. Translated: CASSETGNEKLFF.

The V and J genes are TRBV6-5 and TRBJ2-3, with a tentative D call TRBD1 (5 bases). This CDR3 has 16 residues. The V and J ends lost 4 bases and 2 bases respectively, with 16 bases between them. Germline values: CDR1 MNHEY, CDR2 SVGAGI. The chain's CDR3 is CASSSDQGVITDTQYF. Written as DNA, the CDR3 is TGTGCCAGCAGTTCCGATCAGGGTGTTATCACAGATACGCAGTATTTT.

This chain joins TRBV7-9 and TRBJ2-5, with TRBD2 identical over 15 bases. The CDR3 has 18 residues. The trim removed 3 bases at V and 2 bases at J, leaving 7 bases unmatched. The germline CDR1 and CDR2 sequences are SEHNR and FQNEAQ (reference sequence). CDR3 coding DNA: TGTGCCAGCAGCTTTGGACTAGCGGGAGGGCTAACGCAAGAGACCCAGTACTTC. Its translation: CASSFGLAGGLTQETQYF.

The chain couples TRBV11-2 to TRBJ2-1; TRBD2 matches at 10 bases. In germline, CDR1 is SGHAT, CDR2 FQNNGV. After removal of 1 base from V and 9 bases from J, the junction contained 9 bases not matched to a gene. The CDR3 spans 16 residues. The CDR3 sequence: CASSLGSSGSVGEQFF. CDR3 bases: TGTGCCAGCAGCTTAGGGTCTAGCGGGAGTGTAGGTGAGCAGTTCTTC. Looking up the rest from reference TRBV11-2 and TRBJ2-1 gives the full variable domain: EAGVAQSPRYKIIEKRQSVAFWCNPISGHATLYWYQQILGQGPKLLIQFQNNGVVDDSQLPKDRFSAERLKGVDSTLKIQPAKLEDSAVYLCASSLGSSGSVGEQFFGPGTRLTVL.

V and J are TRBV11-1 and TRBJ2-1, with TRBD2 matching 10 bases. The CDR3 length is 17 residues. Trimming cost V 3 bases and J 6 bases; bases outside gene matches: 11. Germline-derived CDR1 and CDR2 are SGHAT and FQDESV (reference sequence). CDR3 in DNA: TGTGCCAGCAGCTTCCTCTCTAGCGGGGGCCCCAGCAATGAGCAGTTCTTC. Its protein is CASSFLSSGGPSNEQFF.

As for this clone: The sample holds other DNA sequences that translate to the same CDR3. The chain combines TRBV5-1 with TRBJ2-5, with D unclear. This CDR3 contains 12 residues. V lost 4 bases, J lost 1 base, and 5 bases lay in between. CDR1 SGHRS and CDR2 YFSETQ come from the germline V gene. The CDR3 region has the DNA TGCGCCAGCAGCCTATCCCAAGAGACCCAGTACTTC. It encodes CASSLSQETQYF. Looking up the rest from reference TRBV5-1 and TRBJ2-5 gives the full variable domain: KAGVTQTPRYLIKTRGQQVTLSCSPISGHRSVSWYQQTPGQGLQFLFEYFSETQRNKGNFPGRFSGRQFSNSRSEMNVSTLELGDSALYLCASSLSQETQYFGPGTRLLVL.

The genes are TRBV25-1 and TRBJ1-2, with D possibly TRBD1 on 5 matching bases. Trimming removed 6 bases from V and 3 bases from J, with 11 bases in between. The CDR3 is 13 amino acids. The germline gives CDR1 MGHDK, CDR2 SYGVNS. The DNA for the CDR3 is TGTGCCAGCAGATCAGGGATCGACTATGGCTACACCTTC. Its translation: CASRSGIDYGYTF.

CDR3: CASSWALYGYTF. In nucleotides, the CDR3 is TGTGCCAGCAGTTGGGCGTTGTATGGCTACACCTTC. The chain carries TRBV28 and TRBJ1-2; D ambiguous. Germline V gives CDR1 MDHEN, CDR2 SYDVKM. This CDR3 spans 12 amino acids. V was pared by 4 bases and J by 5 bases, with 8 bases between.

The table lists this clone with a few counts. This rearrangement joins TRBV7-9 to TRBJ1-6; no definite D call. V lost 3 bases, J lost 10 bases, and 13 bases lay in between. The CDR3 spans 14 residues. The germline V gene has CDR1 SEHNR and CDR2 FQNEAQ (reference sequence). The CDR3 region has the DNA TGTGCCAGCAGCTTCGGGTTGGGAGAGTCACCCCTCCACTTT. This sequence encodes CASSFGLGESPLHF.

Note on this clone: Other DNA sequences in this sample translate to the same CDR3. The genes are TRBV5-1 and TRBJ2-7; the D call may be TRBD1 or TRBD2 (5 bases each). Germline CDR1 SGHRS, CDR2 YFSETQ. This CDR3 has 13 residues. Trimming removed 3 bases at V and 2 bases at J, with 9 bases between. This CDR3 is CASSSGTAYEQYF. Here the CDR3 DNA reads TGCGCCAGCAGCTCAGGGACGGCCTACGAGCAGTACTTC.

The rearrangement joins TRBV7-2 to TRBJ1-2, with no clear D. Germline CDR1 and CDR2: SGHTA and FQGNSA. This CDR3 is 13 amino acids long. With 11 bases removed from V and 4 bases from J, the gap between germline ends came to 17 bases. For the CDR3, the DNA is TGTGCCGGAAAGAGTGGGATAGGCTATGGCTACACCTTC. It yields the protein CAGKSGIGYGYTF.

The chain links TRBV25-1 to TRBJ1-5; 7 bases match TRBD1. Per the germline V gene, CDR1 is MGHDK and CDR2 is SYGVNS. CDR3 length: 13 residues. Unmatched junction bases numbered 3, after V lost 5 bases and J lost 5 bases. In nucleotides, the CDR3 is TGTGCCAGCAGTCGACAGGGTGATCAGCCCCAGCATTTT. It specifies CASSRQGDQPQHF.

This chain connects TRBV29-1 to TRBJ2-3, with 9 nucleotides matching TRBD1. Germline V gives CDR1 SQVTM, CDR2 ANQGSEA. With V trimmed by 5 bases and J by 3 bases, 9 bases remained unmatched. This CDR3 comprises 15 residues. DNA for the CDR3: TGCAGCGTTTCCGGGACAGGGAAGAGTACAGATACGCAGTATTTT. It is translated as CSVSGTGKSTDTQYF.

The chain joins TRBV30 to TRBJ1-4; possibly TRBD1 for D (6 bases). The germline gives CDR1 GTSNPN, CDR2 SVGIG (reference sequence). Trimming pared 7 bases from V and 0 bases from J, leaving 15 bases between. The length of the CDR3 is 15 residues. CDR3 amino acids: CASSTGLATNEKLFF. The CDR3 DNA reads TGTGCCTCCTCGACAGGACTTGCAACTAATGAAAAACTGTTTTTT.

There are a few counts of this clone. This sequence joins TRBV5-1 and TRBJ1-2; D gene ambiguous. V lost 0 bases and J 7 bases, leaving 7 bases between the germline ends. The CDR3 has 12 residues. Germline CDR1 is SGHRS and CDR2 is YFSETQ. Here the CDR3 DNA reads TGCGCCAGCAGCTTGGATTATAGTGGCTACACCTTC. This gives the protein CASSLDYSGYTF.

This chain uses TRBV7-9 with TRBJ2-5, with 12 bases matching TRBD2. In germline, CDR1 is SEHNR, CDR2 FQNEAQ (reference sequence). V shed 5 bases and J 4 bases; nucleotides not matched to a gene: 14. The CDR3 contains 18 residues. The CDR3 nucleotides are TGTGCCAGCAGCGCCAGTTCTAGCGGGGGGGCGGCTCGAGAGACCCAGTACTTC. Its protein product is CASSASSSGGAARETQYF.

Comments on this clone: Other DNA sequences in the same sample also yield this CDR3. The rearrangement uses TRBV20-1 and TRBJ2-7; D not resolved. V dropped 2 bases and J dropped 3 bases, with 2 bases sitting between them. The CDR3 is 10 residues long. Germline V gene lookup returns CDR1 DFQATT and CDR2 SNEGSKA (reference sequence). CDR3 coding DNA: TGCAGTGCTAGAAACTACGAGCAGTACTTC. Translation: CSARNYEQYF.